The sequence of this TCR beta chain was determined in a study of T cells after posttransplantation cyclophosphamide. Study-level results: Skin or GI-infiltrating T cells shared few TRB sequences with blood. Donor CD8+ memory clones often dominated recipient blood repertoires at later times.

CDR1 and CDR2 from the germline V gene are MNHEY and SVGEGT. The CDR3 is made up of 13 amino acids. Deletions cut 2 bases from V and 4 bases from J, with 8 bases between. Generated by immunoSEQ multiplex PCR, the TCRdb table keeps only in-frame clones and is missing some. This table holds approximately 35,000 clones with no singletons; the top ten claim about 4.3%. In its sample, this clone was seen many times. As yet, its antigen is unknown. Sequencing was carried out using PBMCs. The sequence was collected from a woman in her twenties or thirties in good health and a related stem cell transplant donor. The chain employs TRBV6-2 or TRBV6-3 and TRBJ1-1, with D maybe TRBD1 (5 bases). CDR3 nucleotides: TGTGCCAGCAGTTACGGGGGGACCACTGAAGCTTTCTTT. It is translated as CASSYGGTTEAFF.